The 6 T cell receptor beta chains presented below share a single source sample, sequenced in a study of blood T cells in healthy people across ages. Together with a sample-barcoded 5' primer, a J-beta primer mix was included in a second PCR lasting about 7 to 11 cycles. Each CDR3 protein is one row after TCRdb ran MiXCR on the 5' RACE reads. The table shows about 1.8 million distinct CDR3 sequences, with 49% occurring only once. Input material: blood. The receptors originated from a woman in her thirties or forties in good health.

The V and J genes are TRBV3-1 and TRBJ2-7; D remains unclear. The CDR3 consists of 14 residues. The germline gives CDR1 LGHDT, CDR2 YNNKEL (reference sequence). The germline V and J ends were trimmed by 4 bases and 2 bases, with 12 bases remaining between them. The CDR3 DNA is TGTGCCAGCAGCCTCGGAGCTCGGACCTACGAGCAGTACTTC. Translated: CASSLGARTYEQYF.

The rearrangement joins TRBV4-2 to TRBJ2-3, with 11 bases aligning to TRBD2. The CDR3 is 17 residues long. After removal of 4 bases from V and 0 bases from J, the junction contained 6 bases not matched to a gene. Germline V gives CDR1 LGHNA, CDR2 YNFKEQ. CDR3 protein: CASSLLAGGRSTDTQYF. In DNA form, the CDR3 reads TGTGCCAGCAGCCTCCTAGCGGGGGGAAGGAGCACAGATACGCAGTATTTT.

V gene TRBV6-5 combines with J gene TRBJ2-5, with a weak D call TRBD1 (6 bases). There are 14 residues in the CDR3. Germline loops: CDR1 MNHEY, CDR2 SVGAGI. Trimming stripped 6 bases from V and 5 bases from J, with 16 bases between. The CDR3 region is CASSLDSWRETQYF. CDR3 in DNA: TGTGCCAGCAGCCTGGACAGCTGGAGGGAGACCCAGTACTTC.

V is TRBV18 and J is TRBJ2-5, with D possibly being TRBD1 (6 bases). This CDR3 is built from 14 residues. Between the trimmed V and J ends, which lost 1 base and 1 base, there was a span of 7 bases. The germline gives CDR1 KGHSH, CDR2 LQKENI. Written as DNA, the CDR3 is TGTGCCAGCTCACCACAGGACAGCCAAGAGACCCAGTACTTC. Translated, it gives CASSPQDSQETQYF.

The CDR3 sequence is CASSPAGRENYYGYTF. The CDR3 coding sequence is TGTGCCAGCAGCCCAGCGGGCAGGGAAAATTACTATGGCTACACCTTC. The rearrangement uses TRBV4-2 and TRBJ1-2; tentatively, D is TRBD1 (5 bases). V gave up 4 bases and J gave up 3 bases, with 18 bases separating them. The CDR3 totals 16 residues. Germline V gives CDR1 LGHNA, CDR2 YNFKEQ.

The chain carries TRBV29-1 and TRBJ2-3, with TRBD1 identical over 7 bases. Trimming at V came to 5 bases and at J to 5 bases, leaving 10 bases not matched to a gene. Germline-derived CDR1 and CDR2 are SQVTM and ANQGSEA. This CDR3 is built from 14 residues. CDR3 DNA: TGCAGCGTTCCCAGACAGGGTGGTGTAGATACGCAGTATTTT. It specifies CSVPRQGGVDTQYF.